This TCR beta chain is drawn from a study of early T cells in non-severe SARS-CoV-2 infection. Study in general: Chains were unpaired, as sequencing was done on bulk RNA from unsorted whole blood. Study-level points and caveats: VDJdb-based matching was biased toward anti-spike CD8 responses and missed private and CD4 specificities.

Tagging with unique molecular identifiers was applied to individual cDNA molecules. One entry per CDR3 protein, called by TCRdb with MiXCR from the 5' RACE reads. The data hold roughly 63,000 distinct CDR3 sequences, with under 15% observed a single time. This CDR3 comprises 11 residues. Trimming removed 0 bases at V and 5 bases at J, with 2 bases between. Germline V gene data show CDR1 as SGDLS and CDR2 as YYNGEE. Worth noting for this clonotype: The antigen is unknown.

The rearrangement joins TRBV9 to TRBJ2-5; D not certain. The TCR originated in an adult who was a healthcare worker with PCR-confirmed SARS-CoV-2 infection or an uninfected control (not recorded which). The sequenced sample consisted of whole blood. Here the CDR3 reads CASSVAETQYF. Written as DNA, the CDR3 is TGTGCCAGCAGCGTAGCTGAGACCCAGTACTTC.